This T cell receptor beta chain is from a study of shared clonotypes between healthy human individuals. Germline V CDR1 and CDR2: SGHDT, YYEEEE. The V end lost 0 bases, the J end lost 4 bases, and 16 bases lay between the germline ends. This CDR3 contains 16 residues. Sequencing used immunoSEQ multiplex PCR; TCRdb keeps in-frame clones, though not all of them. The sample lists fewer than 600,000 clones; around 76% were seen once. The receptor was derived from a middle-aged woman in good health. Some clones in this sample may be carry-over from other donors' samples. The sample was PBMCs. The chain links TRBV5-6 to TRBJ1-2; tentative D call: TRBD1 (6 bases). The CDR3 DNA reads TGTGCCAGCAGCTTGGATGGGGGGCGAATAGGCTATGGCTACACCTTC. Translating it yields CASSLDGGRIGYGYTF.